This T cell receptor (beta chain) came from a study of early T cells in non-severe SARS-CoV-2 infection. Study outcomes and limitations: Private and CD4 specificities were missed by VDJdb matching, skewed to anti-spike CD8.

Comment on this clonotype: The antigen is unknown.

Attachment of unique molecular identifiers to individual cDNA molecules was performed. In TCRdb, the 5' RACE reads were re-called with MiXCR into one record per CDR3 protein. The sample contains tens of thousands of distinct CDR3 sequences, 5.5% to 6.5% of which appear only once. Germline CDR1 and CDR2: MDHEN and SYDVKM. The germline V and J ends were trimmed by 4 bases and 1 base, with 14 bases remaining between them. CDR3 length: 15 amino acids. This TCR was sampled from an adult who was a healthcare worker with PCR-confirmed SARS-CoV-2 infection or an uninfected control (not recorded which). The genes are TRBV28 and TRBJ2-7, with D unresolved. Sequenced material: whole blood. CDR3 residues: CASSSGDLRSYEQYF. The CDR3, as DNA: TGTGCCAGCAGTTCCGGAGACCTCCGTTCCTACGAGCAGTACTTC.